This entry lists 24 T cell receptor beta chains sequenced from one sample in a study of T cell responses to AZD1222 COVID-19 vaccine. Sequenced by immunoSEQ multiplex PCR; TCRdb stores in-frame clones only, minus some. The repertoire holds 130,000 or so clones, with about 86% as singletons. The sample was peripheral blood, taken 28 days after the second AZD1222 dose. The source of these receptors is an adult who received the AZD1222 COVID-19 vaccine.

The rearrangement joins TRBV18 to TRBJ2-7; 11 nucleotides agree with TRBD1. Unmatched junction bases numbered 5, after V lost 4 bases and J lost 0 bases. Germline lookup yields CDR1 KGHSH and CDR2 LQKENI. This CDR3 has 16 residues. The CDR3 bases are TGTGCCAGCTCACTATTGGGACAGGGGGACTCCTACGAGCAGTACTTC. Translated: CASSLLGQGDSYEQYF.

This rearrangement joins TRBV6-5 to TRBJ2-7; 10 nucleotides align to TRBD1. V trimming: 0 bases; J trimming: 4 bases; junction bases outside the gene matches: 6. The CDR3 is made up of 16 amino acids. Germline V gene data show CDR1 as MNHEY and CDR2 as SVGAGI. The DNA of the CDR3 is TGTGCCAGCAGTTACTCGAGATGGGACAGGGGTTACGAGCAGTACTTC. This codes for CASSYSRWDRGYEQYF.

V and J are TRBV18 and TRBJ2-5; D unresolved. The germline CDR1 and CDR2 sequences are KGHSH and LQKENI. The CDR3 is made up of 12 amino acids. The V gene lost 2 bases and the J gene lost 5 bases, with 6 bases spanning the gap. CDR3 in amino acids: CASSPILETQYF. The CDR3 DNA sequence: TGTGCCAGCTCACCAATCCTGGAGACCCAGTACTTC.

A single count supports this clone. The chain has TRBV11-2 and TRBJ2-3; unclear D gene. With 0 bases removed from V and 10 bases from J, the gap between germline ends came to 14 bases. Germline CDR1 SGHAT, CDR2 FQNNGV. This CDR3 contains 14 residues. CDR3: CASSLESDFRAQYF. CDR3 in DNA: TGTGCCAGCAGCTTAGAGTCCGACTTCCGGGCGCAGTATTTT. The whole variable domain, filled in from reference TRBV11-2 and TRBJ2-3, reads EAGVAQSPRYKIIEKRQSVAFWCNPISGHATLYWYQQILGQGPKLLIQFQNNGVVDDSQLPKDRFSAERLKGVDSTLKIQPAKLEDSAVYLCASSLESDFRAQYFGPGTRLTVL.

CDR3 region: CASSSTGTGLYEQYF. DNA for the CDR3: TGTGCCAGCAGTTCGACCGGGACAGGGCTCTACGAGCAGTACTTC. The V gene is TRBV6-6, the J gene TRBJ2-7; TRBD1 agrees at 9 bases. Germline assignment: CDR1 MNHNY and CDR2 SVGAGI (reference sequence). V was clipped by 4 bases and J by 3 bases; unmatched bases: 7. This CDR3 has 15 amino acids.

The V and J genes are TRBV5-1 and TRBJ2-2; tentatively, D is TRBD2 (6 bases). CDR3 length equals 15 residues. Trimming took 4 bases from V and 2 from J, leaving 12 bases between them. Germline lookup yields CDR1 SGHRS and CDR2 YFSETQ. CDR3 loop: CASSKGLINTGELFF. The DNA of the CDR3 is TGCGCCAGCAGCAAGGGACTGATTAACACCGGGGAGCTGTTTTTT. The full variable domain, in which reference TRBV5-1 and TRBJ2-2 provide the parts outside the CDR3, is KAGVTQTPRYLIKTRGQQVTLSCSPISGHRSVSWYQQTPGQGLQFLFEYFSETQRNKGNFPGRFSGRQFSNSRSEMNVSTLELGDSALYLCASSKGLINTGELFFGEGSRLTVL.

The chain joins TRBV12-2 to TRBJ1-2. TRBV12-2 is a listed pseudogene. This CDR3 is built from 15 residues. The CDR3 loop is CASRLAGKRNYGYTF. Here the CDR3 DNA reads TGTGCAAGTCGCTTAGCCGGGAAGAGAAACTATGGCTACACCTTC.

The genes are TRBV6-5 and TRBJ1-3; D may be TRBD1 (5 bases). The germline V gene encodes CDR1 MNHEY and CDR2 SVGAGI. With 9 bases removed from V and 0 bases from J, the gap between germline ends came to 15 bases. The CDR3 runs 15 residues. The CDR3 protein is CASIRGAGSGNTIYF. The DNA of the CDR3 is TGTGCCAGTATTCGAGGGGCCGGCTCTGGAAACACCATATATTTT.

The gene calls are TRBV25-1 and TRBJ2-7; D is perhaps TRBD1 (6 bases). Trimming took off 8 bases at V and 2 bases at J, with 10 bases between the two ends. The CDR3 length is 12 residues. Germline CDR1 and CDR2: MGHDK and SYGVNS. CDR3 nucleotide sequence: TGTGCCAGCGGGACAATTACCTACGAGCAGTACTTC. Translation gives CASGTITYEQYF.

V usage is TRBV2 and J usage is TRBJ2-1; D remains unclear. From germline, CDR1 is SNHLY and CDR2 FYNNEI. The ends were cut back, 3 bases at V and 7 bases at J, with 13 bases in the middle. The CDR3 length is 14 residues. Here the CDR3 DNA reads TGTGCCAGCAGTGATGCTGGGCTTGGGAATGAGCAGTTCTTC. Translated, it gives CASSDAGLGNEQFF.

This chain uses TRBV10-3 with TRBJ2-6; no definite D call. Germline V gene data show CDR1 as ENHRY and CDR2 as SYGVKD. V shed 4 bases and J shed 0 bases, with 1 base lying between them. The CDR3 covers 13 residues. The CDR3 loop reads CAISVSGANVLTF. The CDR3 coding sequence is TGTGCCATCAGTGTCTCTGGGGCCAACGTCCTGACTTTC.

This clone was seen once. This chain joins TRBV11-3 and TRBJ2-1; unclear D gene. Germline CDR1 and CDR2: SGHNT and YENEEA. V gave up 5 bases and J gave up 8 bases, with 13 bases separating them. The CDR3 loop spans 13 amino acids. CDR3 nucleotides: TGTGCCAGCAGCCCGCTCGGATCTGATGAGCAGTTCTTC. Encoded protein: CASSPLGSDEQFF.

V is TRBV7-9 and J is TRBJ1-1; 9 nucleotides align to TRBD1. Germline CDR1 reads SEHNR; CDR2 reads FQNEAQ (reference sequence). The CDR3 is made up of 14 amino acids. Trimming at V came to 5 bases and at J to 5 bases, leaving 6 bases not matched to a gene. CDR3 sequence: CASSLGQGLTEAFF. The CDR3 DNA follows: TGTGCCAGCAGCCTCGGACAGGGGTTAACTGAAGCTTTCTTT.

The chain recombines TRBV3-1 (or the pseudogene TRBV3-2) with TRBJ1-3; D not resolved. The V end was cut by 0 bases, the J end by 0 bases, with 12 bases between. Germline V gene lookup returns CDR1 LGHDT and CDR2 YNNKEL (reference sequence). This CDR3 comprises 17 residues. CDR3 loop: CASSQDSPATSGNTIYF. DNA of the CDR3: TGTGCCAGCAGCCAAGATTCGCCAGCAACCTCTGGAAACACCATATATTTT.

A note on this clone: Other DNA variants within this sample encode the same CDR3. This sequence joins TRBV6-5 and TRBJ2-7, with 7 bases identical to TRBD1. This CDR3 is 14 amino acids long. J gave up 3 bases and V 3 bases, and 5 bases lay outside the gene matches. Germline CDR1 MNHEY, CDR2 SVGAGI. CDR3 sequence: CASSYRGTDYEQYF. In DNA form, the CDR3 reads TGTGCCAGCAGTTATCGTGGGACAGACTACGAGCAGTACTTC.

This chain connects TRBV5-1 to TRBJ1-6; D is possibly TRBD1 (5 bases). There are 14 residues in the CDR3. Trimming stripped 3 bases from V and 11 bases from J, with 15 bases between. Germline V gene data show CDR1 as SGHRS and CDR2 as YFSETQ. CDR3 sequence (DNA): TGCGCCAGCAGCTCCGGGACCCAGAGGACACCCCTCCACTTT. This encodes CASSSGTQRTPLHF.

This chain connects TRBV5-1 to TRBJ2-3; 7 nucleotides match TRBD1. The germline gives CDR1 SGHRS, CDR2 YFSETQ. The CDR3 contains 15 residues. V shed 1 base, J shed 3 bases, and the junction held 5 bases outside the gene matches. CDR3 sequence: CASSLTGATTDTQYF. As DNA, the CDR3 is TGCGCCAGCAGCTTGACAGGGGCGACGACAGATACGCAGTATTTT.

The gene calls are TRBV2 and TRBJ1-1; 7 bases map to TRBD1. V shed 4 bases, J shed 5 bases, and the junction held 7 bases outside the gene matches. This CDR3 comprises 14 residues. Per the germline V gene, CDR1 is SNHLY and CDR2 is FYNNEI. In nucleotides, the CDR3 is TGTGCCAGCAGTGTATACAGGGGATCGACTGAAGCTTTCTTT. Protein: CASSVYRGSTEAFF.

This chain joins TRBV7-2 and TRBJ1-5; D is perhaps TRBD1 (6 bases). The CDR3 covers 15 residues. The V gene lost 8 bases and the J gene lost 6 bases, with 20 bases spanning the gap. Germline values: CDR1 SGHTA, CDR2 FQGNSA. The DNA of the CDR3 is TGTGCCAGCGGGTACACCGGGACACCCCTTCAGCCCCAGCATTTT. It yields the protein CASGYTGTPLQPQHF.

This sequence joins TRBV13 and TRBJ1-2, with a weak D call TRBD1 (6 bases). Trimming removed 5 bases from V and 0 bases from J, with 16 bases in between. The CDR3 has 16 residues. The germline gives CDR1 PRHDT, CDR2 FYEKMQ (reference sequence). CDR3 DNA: TGTGCCAGCAGCGCAGGGATAGGGGGGACTAACTATGGCTACACCTTC. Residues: CASSAGIGGTNYGYTF.

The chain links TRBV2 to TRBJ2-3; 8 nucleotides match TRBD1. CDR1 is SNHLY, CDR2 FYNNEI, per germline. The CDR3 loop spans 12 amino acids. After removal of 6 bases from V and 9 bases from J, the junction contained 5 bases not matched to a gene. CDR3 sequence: CASRLDRATQYF. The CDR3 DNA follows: TGTGCCAGCAGGTTGGACAGGGCAACGCAGTATTTT.

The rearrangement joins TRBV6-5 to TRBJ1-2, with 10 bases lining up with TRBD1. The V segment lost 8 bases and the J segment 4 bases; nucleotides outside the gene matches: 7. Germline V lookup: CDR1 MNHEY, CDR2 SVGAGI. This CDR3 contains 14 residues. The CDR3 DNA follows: TGTGCCAGCGAGACAGGGGGCATTGGCTATGGCTACACCTTC. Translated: CASETGGIGYGYTF.

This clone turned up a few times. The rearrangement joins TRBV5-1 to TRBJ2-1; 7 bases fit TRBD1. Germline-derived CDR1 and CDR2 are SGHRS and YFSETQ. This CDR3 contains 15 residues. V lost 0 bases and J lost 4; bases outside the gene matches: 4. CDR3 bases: TGCGCCAGCAGCTTGGAGGGACAGACATACAATGAGCAGTTCTTC. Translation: CASSLEGQTYNEQFF. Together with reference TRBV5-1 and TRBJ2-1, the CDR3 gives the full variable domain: KAGVTQTPRYLIKTRGQQVTLSCSPISGHRSVSWYQQTPGQGLQFLFEYFSETQRNKGNFPGRFSGRQFSNSRSEMNVSTLELGDSALYLCASSLEGQTYNEQFFGPGTRLTVL.

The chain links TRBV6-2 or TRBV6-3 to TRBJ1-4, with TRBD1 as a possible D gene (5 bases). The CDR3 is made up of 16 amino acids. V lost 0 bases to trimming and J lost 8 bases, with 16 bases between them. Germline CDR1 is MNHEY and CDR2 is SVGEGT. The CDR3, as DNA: TGTGCCAGCAGTTACTCGAGGCGGGACCTACCAGAAAAACTGTTTTTT. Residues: CASSYSRRDLPEKLFF.